The 31 T cell receptor beta chains reported below all come from one sample, sequenced in a study of blood T cell repertoires in COVID-19. Only in-frame clones appear in the TCRdb table, and some are missing; sequencing was by immunoSEQ multiplex PCR. In the table there are roughly 130,000 clones, about nine tenths of which are singletons. Sequencing was carried out using peripheral blood. The receptors originated from a man aged 55 to 70 with COVID-19, enrolled during active disease.

The gene calls are TRBV15 and TRBJ1-3; D remains ambiguous. Germline V lookup: CDR1 LNHNV, CDR2 YYDKDF (reference sequence). Trimming took 0 bases from V and 0 from J, leaving 9 bases between them. The CDR3 is 16 residues long. In nucleotides, the CDR3 is TGTGCCACCAGCAGAGACACTTTAATCTCTGGAAACACCATATATTTT. Protein sequence: CATSRDTLISGNTIYF.

The chain joins TRBV6-1 to TRBJ1-5; D call uncertain. The V gene lost 2 bases and the J gene lost 6 bases, with 8 bases spanning the gap. CDR1 MNHNS and CDR2 SASEGT come from the germline V gene. This CDR3 has 13 residues. The CDR3 sequence: CASSEYRGQPQHF. CDR3 DNA sequence: TGTGCCAGCAGTGAATACCGGGGTCAGCCCCAGCATTTT.

The chain employs TRBV18 and TRBJ1-2; 7 nucleotides agree with TRBD1. J lost 2 bases, V lost 2 bases, and 5 bases had no gene match. The CDR3 covers 15 residues. Germline V gives CDR1 KGHSH, CDR2 LQKENI. The CDR3 coding sequence is TGTGCCAGCTCACCAGAGACAGGGCCAAACTATGGCTACACCTTC. Amino acids: CASSPETGPNYGYTF.

The V gene is TRBV5-1, the J gene TRBJ2-7; 9 positions match TRBD1. Per germline, CDR1 SGHRS and CDR2 YFSETQ. The CDR3 has 15 amino acids. V shed 4 bases and J 7 bases; nucleotides not matched to a gene: 12. The CDR3 loop reads CASSPTGGRGDEQYF. CDR3 DNA: TGCGCCAGCAGCCCCACAGGGGGCCGGGGAGATGAGCAGTACTTC.

V gene TRBV10-2 combines with J gene TRBJ2-1; TRBD2 aligns across 13 bases. Germline assignment: CDR1 WSHSY and CDR2 SAAADI. With 6 bases clipped from V and 4 bases from J, the junction kept 3 bases outside the gene matches. There are 15 residues in the CDR3. The CDR3 sequence is CASRPGLAGYNEQFF. The CDR3 DNA follows: TGCGCCAGCAGACCGGGACTAGCGGGGTACAATGAGCAGTTCTTC.

The genes are TRBV5-1 and TRBJ2-1; 9 positions agree with TRBD1. This CDR3 has 15 residues. CDR1 is SGHRS and CDR2 is YFSETQ in the germline V gene. Trimming cost V 0 bases and J 3 bases; bases outside gene matches: 1. The CDR3 DNA reads TGCGCCAGCAGCTTGGCGGGACAGGGCTACAATGAGCAGTTCTTC. This codes for CASSLAGQGYNEQFF.

V gene TRBV13 combines with J gene TRBJ1-1; D is possibly TRBD1 (6 bases). V was trimmed by 1 base and J by 7 bases, leaving 13 bases between them. Per the germline V gene, CDR1 is PRHDT and CDR2 is FYEKMQ (reference sequence). The CDR3 extends over 14 amino acids. The CDR3 here is CASSLEGGGGEAFF. The CDR3 DNA reads TGTGCCAGCAGCTTAGAAGGGGGAGGGGGTGAAGCTTTCTTT.

The V call is TRBV7-9, the J call TRBJ2-7; D is unresolved. The V gene's germline CDR1 is SEHNR and CDR2 FQNEAQ (reference sequence). The ends were cut back, 6 bases at V and 2 bases at J, with 17 bases in the middle. The CDR3 runs 15 residues. CDR3 nucleotide sequence: TGTGCCAGCAGTCCCTATTTAGGCGGAGCCTACGAGCAGTACTTC. It translates to CASSPYLGGAYEQYF.

V gene TRBV5-6 combines with J gene TRBJ2-2, with 10 bases lining up with TRBD1. Germline CDR1 reads SGHDT; CDR2 reads YYEEEE. The ends lost 4 bases at V and 7 bases at J; junction bases unmatched: 7. This CDR3 has 15 residues. The CDR3 DNA reads as TGTGCCAGCAGCGTTGGGACAGGGGTAGGCGGGGAGCTGTTTTTT. It translates to CASSVGTGVGGELFF.

This rearrangement joins TRBV5-6 to TRBJ2-1; 8 nucleotides line up with TRBD1. The germline V gene has CDR1 SGHDT and CDR2 YYEEEE. V lost 4 bases to trimming and J lost 4 bases; unmatched junction nucleotides: 7. The CDR3 has 15 residues. This chain's CDR3 is CASSPGTGVYNEQFF. The CDR3 bases are TGTGCCAGCAGCCCCGGGACAGGAGTTTACAATGAGCAGTTCTTC.

The chain is built from TRBV5-1 and TRBJ2-6, with a tentative D call TRBD1 (5 bases). The V end was cut by 4 bases, the J end by 7 bases, with 18 bases between. The CDR3 consists of 16 residues. Germline CDR1 SGHRS, CDR2 YFSETQ. The CDR3 region is CASSPSQVLGANVLTF. CDR3 nucleotides: TGCGCCAGCAGCCCTTCACAGGTTTTAGGAGCCAACGTCCTGACTTTC.

The J gene is TRBJ2-1, the V gene TRBV27; 14 nucleotides agree with TRBD2. This CDR3 spans 18 amino acids. Germline-derived CDR1 and CDR2 are MNHEY and SMNVEV (reference sequence). V trimming: 0 bases; J trimming: 6 bases; junction bases outside the gene matches: 7. The CDR3 DNA follows: TGTGCCAGCAGTTTATCGACCGGACTAGCGGGAGGAGGCAATGAGCAGTTCTTC. This sequence encodes CASSLSTGLAGGGNEQFF.

This clone was counted only a few times. The rearrangement uses TRBV29-1 and TRBJ1-2, with TRBD1 as a possible D gene (5 bases). The V gene's germline CDR1 is SQVTM and CDR2 ANQGSEA. V was clipped by 2 bases and J by 4 bases, with 14 bases between them. The CDR3 contains 14 residues. The CDR3 sequence: CSVERARASYGYTF. The CDR3 DNA follows: TGCAGCGTTGAACGAGCCAGGGCAAGCTATGGCTACACCTTC.

V usage is TRBV2 and J usage is TRBJ2-2; TRBD1 aligns across 11 bases. The J segment lost 5 bases and the V segment lost 5 bases, leaving 10 bases of the junction unmatched. From germline, CDR1 is SNHLY and CDR2 FYNNEI. This CDR3 is built from 17 residues. The CDR3 sequence is CASSSGQGAPGTGELFF. DNA of the CDR3: TGTGCCAGCAGTTCCGGACAGGGGGCGCCGGGGACCGGGGAGCTGTTTTTT.

The CDR3 here is CASSLERDYNEQFF. The CDR3 region has the DNA TGCGCCAGCAGCTTGGAGCGGGACTACAATGAGCAGTTCTTC. The chain joins TRBV5-1 to TRBJ2-1; 7 bases align to TRBD2. Germline-derived CDR1 and CDR2 are SGHRS and YFSETQ. This CDR3 is 14 amino acids long. V dropped 0 bases and J dropped 3; count of bases not matched to a gene: 0.

The rearrangement uses TRBV28 and TRBJ1-5; the D is unclear. With 2 bases removed from V and 5 bases from J, the gap between germline ends came to 4 bases. The CDR3 is made up of 12 amino acids. Germline CDR1 and CDR2: MDHEN and SYDVKM. CDR3 loop: CASSLRDQPQHF. The CDR3 nucleotides read TGTGCCAGCAGTTTACGGGATCAGCCCCAGCATTTT.

The V gene is TRBV5-1, the J gene TRBJ1-2; D is ambiguous. The V and J ends lost 0 bases and 4 bases respectively, with 10 bases between them. This CDR3 is built from 14 residues. Germline CDR1 and CDR2: SGHRS and YFSETQ. Written as DNA, the CDR3 is TGCGCCAGCAGCTTGGGCCCAGGAATCTATGGCTACACCTTC. Translated: CASSLGPGIYGYTF.

This clone was found once. The gene calls are TRBV6-2 or TRBV6-3 and TRBJ1-1, with D possibly TRBD1 on 5 matching bases. The CDR3 spans 14 residues. CDR1 is MNHEY and CDR2 is SVGEGT in the germline V gene. Trimming cost V 4 bases and J 4 bases, with 13 bases left between them. The CDR3, as DNA: TGTGCCAGCAGTTTCCCCGACCAGGGCACTGAAGCTTTCTTT. It yields the protein CASSFPDQGTEAFF.

This rearrangement joins TRBV7-9 to TRBJ1-2; D gene ambiguous. Germline V gives CDR1 SEHNR, CDR2 FQNEAQ (reference sequence). V shed 1 base and J shed 0 bases, with 12 bases lying between them. CDR3 size: 16 residues. The CDR3 DNA reads TGTGCCAGCAGCTTAGTTAGCGGGGTAGCTAACTATGGCTACACCTTC. Translation: CASSLVSGVANYGYTF.

V usage is TRBV28 and J usage is TRBJ1-2; possibly TRBD1 for D (6 bases). Trimming took 0 bases from V and 5 from J, leaving 16 bases between them. From germline, CDR1 is MDHEN and CDR2 SYDVKM. The CDR3 length is 16 residues. CDR3 sequence: CASSLWTGTFQYGYTF. The CDR3 region has the DNA TGTGCCAGCAGTTTATGGACAGGAACGTTCCAGTATGGCTACACCTTC.

Only one count was recorded for this clone. The chain joins TRBV7-2 to TRBJ1-6; 11 bases match TRBD1. The CDR3 length is 16 residues. The V segment lost 4 bases and the J segment 10 bases; nucleotides outside the gene matches: 9. The germline V gene encodes CDR1 SGHTA and CDR2 FQGNSA. CDR3 loop: CASSWGQGGFRSPLHF. The DNA for the CDR3 is TGTGCCAGCAGCTGGGGACAGGGGGGGTTTCGGTCACCCCTCCACTTT. Full variable domain (missing parts from reference TRBV7-2 and TRBJ1-6): GAGVSQSPSNKVTEKGKDVELRCDPISGHTALYWYRQSLGQGLEFLIYFQGNSAPDKSGLPSDRFSAERTGGSVSTLTIQRTQQEDSAVYLCASSWGQGGFRSPLHFGNGTRLTVT.

This chain connects TRBV10-1 to TRBJ2-3; 9 nucleotides line up with TRBD1. With V trimmed by 5 bases and J by 3 bases, 15 bases remained unmatched. The CDR3 runs 18 residues. Germline V gene lookup returns CDR1 WNHNN and CDR2 SYGVQD (reference sequence). The CDR3 DNA is TGCGCCAGCAGTTTCAACCAGGGGACAGGGATACTGACAGATACGCAGTATTTT. This sequence encodes CASSFNQGTGILTDTQYF.

The chain recombines TRBV6-6 with TRBJ1-1; D is uncertain. V was shortened by 2 bases and J by 4 bases, with 8 bases between the two germline ends. The CDR3 is made up of 13 amino acids. Germline-derived CDR1 and CDR2 are MNHNY and SVGAGI (reference sequence). CDR3 sequence (DNA): TGTGCCAGCAGTTACGAGGGTATCACTGAAGCTTTCTTT. Residues: CASSYEGITEAFF.

The J gene is TRBJ1-4, the V gene TRBV5-1; D remains ambiguous. Germline V gene data show CDR1 as SGHRS and CDR2 as YFSETQ. With 0 bases removed from V and 8 bases from J, the gap between germline ends came to 11 bases. This CDR3 is built from 14 residues. In DNA form, the CDR3 reads TGCGCCAGCAGCTTGGTAGCCGGGAGCGAAAAACTGTTTTTT. Its translation: CASSLVAGSEKLFF.

The chain recombines TRBV7-3 with TRBJ2-1; the D gene is possibly TRBD2 (6 bases). Germline V gene sequence: CDR1 SGHTA, CDR2 FQGTGA. The V end lost 2 bases, the J end lost 1 base, and 12 bases lay between the germline ends. CDR3 size: 16 residues. Here the CDR3 DNA reads TGTGCCAGCAGCTTAGGGCTAGCGAGTTCCTACAATGAGCAGTTCTTC. This codes for CASSLGLASSYNEQFF. Full variable domain (remainder filled in from reference TRBV7-3 and TRBJ2-1): GAGVSQTPSNKVTEKGKYVELRCDPISGHTALYWYRQSLGQGPEFLIYFQGTGAADDSGLPNDRFFAVRPEGSVSTLKIQRTERGDSAVYLCASSLGLASSYNEQFFGPGTRLTVL.

The chain couples TRBV7-2 to TRBJ2-3; 7 bases align to TRBD1. In germline, CDR1 is SGHTA, CDR2 FQGNSA. After removal of 6 bases from V and 0 bases from J, the junction contained 9 bases not matched to a gene. The CDR3 spans 16 residues. CDR3 protein: CASSRDRASSTDTQYF. The CDR3, as DNA: TGTGCCAGCAGTAGGGACAGAGCCTCTAGCACAGATACGCAGTATTTT.

The chain uses TRBV3-1 (or the pseudogene TRBV3-2) and TRBJ2-7; unclear D gene. CDR3 length: 12 amino acids. Trimming cost V 1 base and J 4 bases, with 5 bases left between them. CDR1 and CDR2 (germline): LGHDT, YNNKEL (reference sequence). The CDR3 sequence: CASSQVVYEQYF. In DNA, the CDR3 is TGTGCCAGCAGCCAAGTAGTTTACGAGCAGTACTTC.

Written as DNA, the CDR3 is TGTGCCAGCACGGGGACAGGGGAAAACGAAAAACTGTTTTTT. It encodes CASTGTGENEKLFF. The chain combines TRBV2 with TRBJ1-4, with 10 positions matching TRBD1. Germline trimming cut 7 bases from V and 8 bases from J; bases unmatched to any gene: 7. CDR3 length: 14 residues. CDR1 and CDR2 from the germline V gene are SNHLY and FYNNEI.

The chain links TRBV6-1 to TRBJ2-3, with TRBD2 as a possible D gene (5 bases). CDR3 size: 16 residues. Germline-derived CDR1 and CDR2 are MNHNS and SASEGT. V was cut by 2 bases and J by 4 bases, with 16 bases left in between. The CDR3 here is CASSELERLEADTQYF. The CDR3 DNA reads as TGTGCCAGCAGTGAATTGGAGCGGCTAGAAGCAGATACGCAGTATTTT.

The genes are TRBV2 and TRBJ1-5; 8 nucleotides agree with TRBD1. Per the germline V gene, CDR1 is SNHLY and CDR2 is FYNNEI. This CDR3 has 13 amino acids. The trim removed 2 bases at V and 6 bases at J, leaving 0 bases unmatched. This CDR3 is CASSEQGAQPQHF. The CDR3 region has the DNA TGTGCCAGCAGTGAACAGGGGGCTCAGCCCCAGCATTTT.

This rearrangement joins TRBV6-2 or TRBV6-3 to TRBJ1-4; TRBD1 is a possible D gene (5 bases). V was shortened by 5 bases and J by 5 bases, with 12 bases between the two germline ends. CDR1 is MNHEY, CDR2 SVGEGT, per germline. There are 14 residues in the CDR3. The CDR3: CASSRTRTNEKLFF. The CDR3 coding sequence is TGTGCCAGCAGTAGGACACGGACGAATGAAAAACTGTTTTTT.